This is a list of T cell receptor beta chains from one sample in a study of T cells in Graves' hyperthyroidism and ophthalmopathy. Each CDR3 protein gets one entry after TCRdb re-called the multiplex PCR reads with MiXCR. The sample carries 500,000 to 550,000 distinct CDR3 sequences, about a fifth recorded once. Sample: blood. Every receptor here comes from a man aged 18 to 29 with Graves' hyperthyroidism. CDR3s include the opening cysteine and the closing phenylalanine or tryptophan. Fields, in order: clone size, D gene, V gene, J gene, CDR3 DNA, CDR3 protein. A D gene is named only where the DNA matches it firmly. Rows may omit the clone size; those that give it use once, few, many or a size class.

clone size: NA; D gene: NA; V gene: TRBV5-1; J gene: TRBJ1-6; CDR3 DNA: TGCGCCAGCAGCTTGGCTAATTCACCCCTCCACTTT; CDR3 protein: CASSLANSPLHF
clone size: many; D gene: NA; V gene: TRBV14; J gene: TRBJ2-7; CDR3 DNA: TGTGCCAGCAGCCAGTCCGGGGGGCAGTACTTC; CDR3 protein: CASSQSGGQYF
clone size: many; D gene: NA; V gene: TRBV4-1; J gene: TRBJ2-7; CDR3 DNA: TGCGCCAGCAGCCGCACCGGGAACCCAGTGGAGCAGTACTTC; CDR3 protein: CASSRTGNPVEQYF
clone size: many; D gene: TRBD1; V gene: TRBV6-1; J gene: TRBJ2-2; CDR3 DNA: TGTGCCAGAGGAGACAGGGTAAACGGGGAGCTGTTTTTT; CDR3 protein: CARGDRVNGELFF
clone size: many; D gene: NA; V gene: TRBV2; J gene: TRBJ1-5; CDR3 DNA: TGTGCCAGCAGTGCCCACGGGGACCCGGGGTATCTTCGTCAGCCCCAGCATTTT; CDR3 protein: CASSAHGDPGYLRQPQHF
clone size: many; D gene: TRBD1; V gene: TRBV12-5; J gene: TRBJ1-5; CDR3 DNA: TGTGCTAGTGGTTTGGCAGGGACAGGGCTAGAACAGCCCCAGCATTTT; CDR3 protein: CASGLAGTGLEQPQHF
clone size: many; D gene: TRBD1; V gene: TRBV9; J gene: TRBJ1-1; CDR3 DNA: TGTGCCAGCACCCCCTCGGGACAGACTAACACTGAAGCTTTCTTT; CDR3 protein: CASTPSGQTNTEAFF
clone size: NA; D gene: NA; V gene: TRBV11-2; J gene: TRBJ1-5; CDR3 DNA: TGTGCCAGCAGCTTAGACGGGGGGCTTGGGCAGCCCCAGCATTTT; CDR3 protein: CASSLDGGLGQPQHF
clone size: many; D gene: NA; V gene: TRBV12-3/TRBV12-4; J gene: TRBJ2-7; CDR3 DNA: TGTGCCAGCAGTTTAGCCGAGACTGGACACCCCAGGCTCTACGAGCAGTACTTC; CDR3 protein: CASSLAETGHPRLYEQYF
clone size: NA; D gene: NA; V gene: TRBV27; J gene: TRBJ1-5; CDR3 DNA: TGTGCCAGCAGTCCATCGACAGCCCGTATAATCCAGCCCCAGCATTTT; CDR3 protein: CASSPSTARIIQPQHF